The present TCR beta chain was sequenced within a study of blood T cells in healthy people across ages. Alongside a J-beta primer mix, a sample-barcoded 5' primer served in a second PCR lasting roughly 6 to 12 cycles. Each cDNA molecule was tagged by a template-switch adaptor that had 12 random nucleotides. TCRdb redid the calling of the 5' RACE reads with MiXCR, one entry per CDR3 protein. The sample includes about 1.4 million distinct CDR3 sequences, approximately 59% seen only once; the top ten take over 6.5%. Germline V gives CDR1 DFQATT, CDR2 SNEGSKA (reference sequence). The V end lost 5 bases, the J end lost 5 bases, and 16 bases lay between the germline ends. The CDR3 runs 14 residues. Extraction yielded at least 5.5 micrograms of total RNA per sample.

This rearrangement joins TRBV20-1 to TRBJ1-5, with unresolved D. Material: blood. The receptor was isolated from a man younger than 35 in good health. CDR3 sequence reads: CSAVPGGIDQPQHF. The CDR3 coding sequence is TGCAGTGCTGTCCCCGGAGGGATTGATCAGCCCCAGCATTTT.